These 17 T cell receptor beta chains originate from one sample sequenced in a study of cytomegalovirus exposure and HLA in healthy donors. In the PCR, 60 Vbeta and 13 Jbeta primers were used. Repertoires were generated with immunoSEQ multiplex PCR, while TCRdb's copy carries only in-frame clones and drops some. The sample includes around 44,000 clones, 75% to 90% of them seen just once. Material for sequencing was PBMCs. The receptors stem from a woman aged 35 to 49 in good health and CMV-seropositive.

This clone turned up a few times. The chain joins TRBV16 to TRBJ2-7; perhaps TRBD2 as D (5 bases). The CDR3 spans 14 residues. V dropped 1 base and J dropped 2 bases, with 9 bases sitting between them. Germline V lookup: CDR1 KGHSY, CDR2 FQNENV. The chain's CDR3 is CASSQYGNPYEQYF. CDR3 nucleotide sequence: TGTGCCAGCAGCCAATACGGGAATCCCTACGAGCAGTACTTC.

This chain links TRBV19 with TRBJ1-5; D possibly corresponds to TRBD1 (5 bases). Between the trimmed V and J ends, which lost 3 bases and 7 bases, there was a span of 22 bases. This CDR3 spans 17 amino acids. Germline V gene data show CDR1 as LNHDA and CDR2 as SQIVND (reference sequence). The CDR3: CASSIQAGFGGWQPQHF. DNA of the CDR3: TGTGCCAGTAGTATTCAGGCGGGGTTTGGGGGATGGCAGCCCCAGCATTTT. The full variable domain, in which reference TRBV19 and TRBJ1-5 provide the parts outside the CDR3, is DGGITQSPKYLFRKEGQNVTLSCEQNLNHDAMYWYRQDPGQGLRLIYYSQIVNDFQKGDIAEGYSVSREKKESFPLTVTSAQKNPTAFYLCASSIQAGFGGWQPQHFGDGTRLSIL.

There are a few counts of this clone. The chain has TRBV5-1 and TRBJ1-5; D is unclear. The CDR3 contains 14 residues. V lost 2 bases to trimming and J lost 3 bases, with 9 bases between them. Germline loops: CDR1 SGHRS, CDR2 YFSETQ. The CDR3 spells CASSLEGPNQPQHF. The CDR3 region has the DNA TGCGCCAGCAGCTTAGAGGGTCCCAATCAGCCCCAGCATTTT.

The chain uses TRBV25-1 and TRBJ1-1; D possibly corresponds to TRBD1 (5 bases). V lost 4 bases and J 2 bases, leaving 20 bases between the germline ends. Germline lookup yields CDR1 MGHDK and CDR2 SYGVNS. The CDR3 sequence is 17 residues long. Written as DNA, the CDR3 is TGTGCCAGCAGTGGGACATTCAACGACCTAGGAAACACTGAAGCTTTCTTT. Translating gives CASSGTFNDLGNTEAFF.

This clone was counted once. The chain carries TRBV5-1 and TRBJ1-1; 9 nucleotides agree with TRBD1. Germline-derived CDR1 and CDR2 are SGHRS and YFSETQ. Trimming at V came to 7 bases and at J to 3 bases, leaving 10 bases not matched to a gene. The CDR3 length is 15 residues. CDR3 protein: CASGKQGATYTEAFF. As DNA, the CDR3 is TGCGCCAGCGGAAAACAGGGGGCAACGTACACTGAAGCTTTCTTT.

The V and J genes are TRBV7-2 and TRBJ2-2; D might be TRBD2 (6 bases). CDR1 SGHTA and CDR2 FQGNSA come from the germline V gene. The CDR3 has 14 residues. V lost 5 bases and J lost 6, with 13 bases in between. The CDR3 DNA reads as TGTGCCAGCAGCAAACGACTAGGTCCCGGGGAGCTGTTTTTT. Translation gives CASSKRLGPGELFF.

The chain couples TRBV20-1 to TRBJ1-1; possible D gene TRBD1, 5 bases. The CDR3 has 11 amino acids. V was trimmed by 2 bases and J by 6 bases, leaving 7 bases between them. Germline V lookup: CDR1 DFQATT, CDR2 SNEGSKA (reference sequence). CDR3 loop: CSARTGAEAFF. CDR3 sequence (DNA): TGCAGTGCTAGAACGGGGGCTGAAGCTTTCTTT.

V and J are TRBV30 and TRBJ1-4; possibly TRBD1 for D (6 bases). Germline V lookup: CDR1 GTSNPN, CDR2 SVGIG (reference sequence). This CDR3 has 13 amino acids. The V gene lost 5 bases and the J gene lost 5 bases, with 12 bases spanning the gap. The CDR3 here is CAWGGGPNEKLFF. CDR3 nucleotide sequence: TGTGCCTGGGGCGGGGGCCCGAATGAAAAACTGTTTTTT.

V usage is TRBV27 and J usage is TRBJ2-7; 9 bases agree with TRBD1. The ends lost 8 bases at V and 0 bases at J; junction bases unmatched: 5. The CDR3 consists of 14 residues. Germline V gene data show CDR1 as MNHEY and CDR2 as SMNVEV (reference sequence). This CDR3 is CASAGQGSSYEQYF. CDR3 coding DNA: TGTGCCAGCGCCGGACAGGGGAGCTCCTACGAGCAGTACTTC.

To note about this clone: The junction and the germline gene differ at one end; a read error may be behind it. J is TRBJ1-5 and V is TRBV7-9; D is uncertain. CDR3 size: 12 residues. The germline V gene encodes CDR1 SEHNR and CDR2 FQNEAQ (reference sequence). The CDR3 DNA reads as TGTTCCAGCAGTCTCACTAATCAGCCCCAGCATTTT. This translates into CSSSLTNQPQHF.

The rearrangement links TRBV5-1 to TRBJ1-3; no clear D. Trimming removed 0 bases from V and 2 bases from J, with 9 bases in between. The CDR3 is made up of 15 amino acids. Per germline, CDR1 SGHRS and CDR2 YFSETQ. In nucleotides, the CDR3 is TGCGCCAGCAGCTTGGATCGGGGTACTGGAAACACCATATATTTT. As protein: CASSLDRGTGNTIYF.

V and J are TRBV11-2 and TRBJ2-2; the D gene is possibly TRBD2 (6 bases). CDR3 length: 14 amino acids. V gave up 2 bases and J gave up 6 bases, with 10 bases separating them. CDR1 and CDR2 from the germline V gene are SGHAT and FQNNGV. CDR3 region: CASSLRPGAGELFF. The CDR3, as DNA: TGTGCCAGCAGCTTACGTCCGGGGGCCGGGGAGCTGTTTTTT. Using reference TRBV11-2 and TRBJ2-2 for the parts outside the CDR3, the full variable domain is EAGVAQSPRYKIIEKRQSVAFWCNPISGHATLYWYQQILGQGPKLLIQFQNNGVVDDSQLPKDRFSAERLKGVDSTLKIQPAKLEDSAVYLCASSLRPGAGELFFGEGSRLTVL.

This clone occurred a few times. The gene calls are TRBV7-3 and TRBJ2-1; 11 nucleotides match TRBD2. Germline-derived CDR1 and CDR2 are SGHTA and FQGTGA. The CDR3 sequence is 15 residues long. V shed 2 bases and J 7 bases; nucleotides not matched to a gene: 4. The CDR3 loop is CASSLSASGRNEQFF. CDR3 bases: TGTGCCAGCAGCTTATCGGCTAGCGGGAGGAATGAGCAGTTCTTC.

The DNA of the CDR3 is TGTGCCACTGGTAGCGCCAACGTCCTGACTTTC. It translates to CATGSANVLTF. V usage is TRBV7-7 and J usage is TRBJ2-6; D is ambiguous. Trimming stripped 10 bases from V and 7 bases from J, with 8 bases between. Germline V CDR1 and CDR2: SSHAT, FNYEAQ (reference sequence). The CDR3 is 11 residues long.

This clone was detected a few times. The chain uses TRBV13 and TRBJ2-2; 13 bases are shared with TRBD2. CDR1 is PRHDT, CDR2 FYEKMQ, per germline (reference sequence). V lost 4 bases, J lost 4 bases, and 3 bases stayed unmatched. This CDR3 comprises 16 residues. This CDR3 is CASSSGLAGATGELFF. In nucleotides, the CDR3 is TGTGCCAGCAGCTCTGGACTAGCGGGAGCCACCGGGGAGCTGTTTTTT.

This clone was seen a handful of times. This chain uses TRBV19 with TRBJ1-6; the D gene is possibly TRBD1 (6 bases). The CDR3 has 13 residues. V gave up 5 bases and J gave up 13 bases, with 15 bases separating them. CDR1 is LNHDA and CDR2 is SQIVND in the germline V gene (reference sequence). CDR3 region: CASSGDTVWPLHF. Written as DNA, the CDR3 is TGTGCCAGTAGTGGGGACACCGTGTGGCCCCTCCACTTT.

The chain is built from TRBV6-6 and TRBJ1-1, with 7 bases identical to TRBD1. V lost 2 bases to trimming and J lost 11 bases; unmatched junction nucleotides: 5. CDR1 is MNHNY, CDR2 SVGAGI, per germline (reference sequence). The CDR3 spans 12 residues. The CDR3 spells CASSYQGVMAFF. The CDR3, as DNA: TGTGCCAGCAGTTACCAGGGGGTAATGGCTTTCTTT.